A selection of T cell receptor beta chains follows, all from one sample in a study of graft-versus-host responses after intestinal transplantation. TCRdb keeps only in-frame clones here, not all; method: immunoSEQ multiplex PCR. Among tens of thousands of clones listed, about nine tenths were seen once. Sample: ileum tissue, taken around seven months after intestinal transplant. These receptors came from a human patient who received an intestinal transplant, so some T cells may come from the graft donor. Each CDR3 is given with its conserved first and last residue. Each record gives: CDR3 DNA, CDR3 protein, D gene, J gene, CDR3 length, V gene, clone size. D genes are given only for firm matches. Clone sizes are given selectively: once, few, many, or a class where the clone is expanded.

TGCGCCAGCAGTCAATCGGGGGGTTACAATCAGCCCCAGCATTTT | CASSQSGGYNQPQHF | . | TRBJ1-5 | 15 | TRBV23-1 | .
TGTGCCAGCAGCTCCGGACAGGGATCCCCCTACGAGCAGTACTTC | CASSSGQGSPYEQYF | TRBD1 | TRBJ2-7 | 15 | TRBV7-6 | .
TGCGCCAGCAGCCTGGGTGTTTTGACTGAAGCTTTCTTT | CASSLGVLTEAFF | . | TRBJ1-1 | 13 | TRBV4-1 | few
TGTGCCAGCAGTTACGGAGGACAGGGACTTGAAAAACTGTTTTTT | CASSYGGQGLEKLFF | TRBD1 | TRBJ1-4 | 15 | TRBV6-5 | .
TGCGCCAGCAGCCTCCGGGAGGGCCCACAAGAGACCCAGTACTTC | CASSLREGPQETQYF | TRBD2 | TRBJ2-5 | 15 | TRBV4-1 | .
TGTGCCAGCAGTTTATCCGCCAGAGATGAGCAGTACTTC | CASSLSARDEQYF | . | TRBJ2-7 | 13 | TRBV27 | .
TGTGCCAGCAGTTTTGTTGGCTACGGGGAGCTGTTTTTT | CASSFVGYGELFF | . | TRBJ2-2 | 13 | TRBV28 | .
TGTGCCAGCAGCTTGGCGCGGGTAGGCGAGCAGTACTTC | CASSLARVGEQYF | . | TRBJ2-7 | 13 | TRBV5-6 | .
TGCGCCAGCAGCTTGAGTGGCACACCTGAAGAAAAACTGTTTTTT | CASSLSGTPEEKLFF | . | TRBJ1-4 | 15 | TRBV5-1 | .
TGTGCCAGCACGGAGGGGGGGTGGAACACTGAAGCTTTCTTT | CASTEGGWNTEAFF | . | TRBJ1-1 | 14 | TRBV25-1 | .
TGCGCCAGCAGCTTGGGACAGCGGACTACAACCGGGGAGCTGTTTTTT | CASSLGQRTTTGELFF | . | TRBJ2-2 | 16 | TRBV5-1 | .
TGTGCCAGCAGCCCCGGGACAGGGTACGAGCAGTACTTC | CASSPGTGYEQYF | TRBD1 | TRBJ2-7 | 13 | TRBV6-5 | once
TGTGCCATCAGTGATATGAGGGGGCAAGATACGCAGTATTTT | CAISDMRGQDTQYF | TRBD1 | TRBJ2-3 | 14 | TRBV10-3 | .
TGTGCCAGATGGACTAGCGGAGCGGGCACAGATACGCAGTATTTT | CARWTSGAGTDTQYF | TRBD2 | TRBJ2-3 | 15 | TRBV6-4 | .
TGTGCCAGCAGTTTAGCGGGGGGGCCCACCTACGAGCAGTACTTC | CASSLAGGPTYEQYF | TRBD2 | TRBJ2-7 | 15 | TRBV27 | .
TGTGCTAGTGGACAGGTTGAAGAGACCCAGTACTTC | CASGQVEETQYF | . | TRBJ2-5 | 12 | TRBV12-5 | .
TGTGCCTGGAGTTCAGGACAGAGCACAGATACGCAGTATTTT | CAWSSGQSTDTQYF | . | TRBJ2-3 | 14 | TRBV30 | .
TGCAGCGTTGACACAAATACAGGGGTCGGTACGCAGTATTTT | CSVDTNTGVGTQYF | TRBD1 | TRBJ2-3 | 14 | TRBV29-1 | .
TGTGCCACCAGCAGAGATCGGAGGGCGGCCAAAAACATTCAGTACTTC | CATSRDRRAAKNIQYF | . | TRBJ2-4 | 16 | TRBV15 | .
TGTGCCAGCAGCGTCAAGGGAGTCTCCTACAATGAGCAGTTCTTC | CASSVKGVSYNEQFF | . | TRBJ2-1 | 15 | TRBV9 | once
TGTGCCAGCAGTTTGGTGGGGGGCTGGACAGGGTACACTGAAGCTTTCTTT | CASSLVGGWTGYTEAFF | TRBD1 | TRBJ1-1 | 17 | TRBV28 | .
TGTGCCAGCCGGCTCAGCTCTGGAAACACCATATATTTT | CASRLSSGNTIYF | . | TRBJ1-3 | 13 | TRBV27 | .